This T cell receptor beta chain was identified during a study of shared clonotypes between healthy human individuals. Study-level findings and limits: Unshared clonotypes carried lower generation probabilities than those common to all four donors.

For this clone: Its antigen remains unknown.

The protocol was immunoSEQ multiplex PCR, while the TCRdb copy is restricted to in-frame clones and leaves out a portion. The sample records some 2.4 million clones, over 85% being singletons. Trimming took off 2 bases at V and 6 bases at J, with 10 bases between the two ends. CDR1 LNHDA and CDR2 SQIVND come from the germline V gene (reference sequence). CDR3 length: 13 residues. All donors qualified as healthy HIV-negative adults and had experienced no recent acute infections or vaccinations. The receptor was isolated from a man younger than 35 in good health. Some clones in this sample may be carry-over from other donors' samples. The rearrangement links TRBV19 to TRBJ1-1, with a tentative D call TRBD1 (5 bases). The sample taken for sequencing was naive CD4+ T cells from PBMCs. Sample subset: CD45RA+ positively selected. In nucleotides, the CDR3 is TGTGCCAGTAGTATAAGGGGCGGCCCTGAAGCTTTCTTT. This translates into CASSIRGGPEAFF.